The source of this T cell receptor (beta chain) is a study of CDR3 diversity in severe acne. TCRdb passed the PCR reads through MiXCR, listing each CDR3 protein once. This table holds 100,000 or so distinct CDR3 sequences, roughly half found once. V shed 2 bases, J shed 8 bases, and the junction held 10 bases outside the gene matches. The CDR3 covers 16 residues. CDR1 is MDHEN, CDR2 SYDVKM, per germline. The sample consisted of blood. The origin of this receptor is a male donor with acne. The rearrangement joins TRBV28 to TRBJ1-3, with 9 bases lining up with TRBD1. Here the CDR3 DNA reads TGTGCCAGCAGTTTAGGACAGGGGACCTATGGCTACACCATATATTTT. This codes for CASSLGQGTYGYTIYF.